These 7 T cell receptor beta chains share one sample of origin, sequenced in a study of OX40 agonist ivuxolimab in advanced cancers. Generated by immunoSEQ multiplex PCR, the TCRdb table keeps only in-frame clones and is missing some. The repertoire includes around 83,000 clones, 65% to 85% of them detected once, and roughly 7.3% sits in the top ten. This material consisted of CD4+ or CD8+ T cells sorted from blood, taken in a trial of the OX40 agonist ivuxolimab. The receptors were gathered from an adult with an advanced solid tumor such as melanoma, head and neck, liver or kidney cancer.

The chain has TRBV19 and TRBJ1-5; a possible D gene is TRBD1 (6 bases). Germline-derived CDR1 and CDR2 are LNHDA and SQIVND (reference sequence). Deletions cut 3 bases from V and 10 bases from J, with 10 bases between. The CDR3 spans 12 residues. CDR3 loop: CASSMLQGPQHF. CDR3 nucleotides: TGTGCCAGTAGTATGCTACAGGGCCCCCAGCATTTT.

This chain connects TRBV9 to TRBJ1-1; no reliable D call. Germline V gives CDR1 SGDLS, CDR2 YYNGEE. This CDR3 is built from 14 residues. The V gene lost 4 bases and the J gene lost 7 bases, with 17 bases spanning the gap. In nucleotides, the CDR3 is TGTGCCAGCAGCCCTCAGGACCGAATTTTTGAAGCTTTCTTT. Protein product: CASSPQDRIFEAFF.

This chain connects TRBV7-9 to TRBJ2-1; D possibly corresponds to TRBD2 (5 bases). Per germline, CDR1 SEHNR and CDR2 FQNEAQ (reference sequence). The CDR3 extends over 15 amino acids. Trimming removed 3 bases at V and 0 bases at J, with 9 bases between. CDR3 in amino acids: CASSFRESSYNEQFF. In nucleotides, the CDR3 is TGTGCCAGCAGCTTCCGGGAATCCTCCTACAATGAGCAGTTCTTC. Full variable domain (rest looked up from reference TRBV7-9 and TRBJ2-1): DTGVSQNPRHKITKRGQNVTFRCDPISEHNRLYWYRQTLGQGPEFLTYFQNEAQLEKSRLLSDRFSAERPKGSFSTLEIQRTEQGDSAMYLCASSFRESSYNEQFFGPGTRLTVL.

The V call is TRBV6-5, the J call TRBJ1-1; no reliable D call. The CDR3 has 12 amino acids. V was pared by 4 bases and J by 11 bases, with 14 bases between. The germline CDR1 and CDR2 sequences are MNHEY and SVGAGI. The CDR3 coding sequence is TGTGCCAGCAGTTCCCCGGCGGCGGGGGCTTTCTTT. This gives the protein CASSSPAAGAFF.

The chain carries TRBV5-5 and TRBJ2-5, with 7 positions matching TRBD1. V was pared by 0 bases and J by 13 bases, with 6 bases of the junction left unmatched. CDR3 length: 12 residues. Germline values: CDR1 SGHKS, CDR2 YYEKEE (reference sequence). CDR3 amino acids: CASSLEGSGGYF. The CDR3 region has the DNA TGTGCCAGCAGCTTGGAGGGATCAGGGGGGTACTTC.

This clone showed up just a few times. CDR3 coding DNA: TGTGCCTGGGGACAGGGGGCGATGCGAGGCTACACCTTC. Translated, it gives CAWGQGAMRGYTF. The V and J genes are TRBV30 and TRBJ1-2, with 11 positions matching TRBD1. Germline V lookup: CDR1 GTSNPN, CDR2 SVGIG (reference sequence). With 5 bases clipped from V and 8 bases from J, the junction kept 7 bases outside the gene matches. This CDR3 has 13 amino acids. Full variable domain (missing parts from reference TRBV30 and TRBJ1-2): SQTIHQWPATLVQPVGSPLSLECTVEGTSNPNLYWYRQAAGRGLQLLFYSVGIGQISSEVPQNLSASRPQDRQFILSSKKLLLSDSGFYLCAWGQGAMRGYTFGSGTRLTVV.

The rearrangement uses TRBV6-1 and TRBJ1-5; D perhaps matches TRBD1 (5 bases). Germline V gives CDR1 MNHNS, CDR2 SASEGT. The V end was cut by 1 base, the J end by 1 base, with 11 bases between. CDR3 length: 16 amino acids. The CDR3 DNA reads TGTGCCAGCAGTGAAGGGGGCACGGTCAGCAATCAGCCCCAGCATTTT. It encodes CASSEGGTVSNQPQHF.